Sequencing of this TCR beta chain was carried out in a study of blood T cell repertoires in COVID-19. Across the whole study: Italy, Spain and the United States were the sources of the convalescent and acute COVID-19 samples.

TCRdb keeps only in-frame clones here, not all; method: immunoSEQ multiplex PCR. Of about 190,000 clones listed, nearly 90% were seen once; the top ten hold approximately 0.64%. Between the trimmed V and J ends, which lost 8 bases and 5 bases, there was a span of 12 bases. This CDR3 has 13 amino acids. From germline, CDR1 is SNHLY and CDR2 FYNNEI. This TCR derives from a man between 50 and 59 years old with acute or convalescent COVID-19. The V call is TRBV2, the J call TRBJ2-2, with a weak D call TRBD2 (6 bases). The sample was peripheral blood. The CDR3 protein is CASGIGGTGELFF. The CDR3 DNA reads TGTGCCAGCGGGATAGGAGGGACCGGGGAGCTGTTTTTT.